This T cell receptor beta chain was found in a study of blood T cell repertoires in COVID-19 (TCRdb year 2020). Broadly, across the study: Collaborator samples came from the United States, Italy and Spain and covered acute and convalescent phases of COVID-19. The material from the prospective study consisted of cDNA or gDNA derived from T cells, B-cell-depleted T cells, or PBMCs. Deeply sampled blood TCRbeta repertoires from subjects exposed to, actively infected with, or recovered from COVID-19 were included in the dataset. The repertoires were released in a freely available public database meant as a resource for research on the immune response to SARS-CoV-2. The samples were drawn from two sources: the first 160 participants of the ongoing ImmuneRACE study, and over 950 subjects contributed by 6 global collaborators. Nearly every sample came with metadata listing a de-identified subject ID, COVID-19 status, age in years and sex. Where available, HLA class I and class II types were obtained from metadata supplied by the sample provider rather than from assay-based typing. What the authors observed across the whole study: Clinical and demographic metadata were provided uncurated, with the amount varying by source and participant.

As regards this clone: Its antigen has not been determined. It has no much larger one-base neighbor in the sample; base qualities were not kept.

Each collaborating institution followed its own protocols to collect whole blood in K2EDTA tubes. For TCRbeta analysis, collaborators shipped samples in one of three forms: frozen whole blood, isolated PBMCs, or DNA extracted from either of those sample types. The immunoSEQ Assay, a bias-controlled multiplex PCR, was used to amplify TCRbeta CDR3 regions from genomic DNA. The published analysis was carried out like this. Within the assay, amplification of reference gene primers was used to estimate how many nucleated cells each sample contained. To quantify the absolute abundance of each unique TCRbeta CDR3 rearrangement, sequence reads were collapsed and filtered. Productive Simpson clonality was computed per sample as the square root of Simpson's diversity index over productive rearrangements. In TCRdb, the immuneACCESS table is reduced to in-frame sequences with V and J assigned. These tables do not hold every clone; where another copy was compared, an unresolved V gene accounts for under half, and the others remain unexplained. V, J and clone size are those of that table, while D and trimming were read from the DNA. In this sample the table shows some 150,000 clones, 75% to 90% of which occur a single time. The ten largest clones capture 4% to 5% of the sample.

The CDR3 numbers 13 residues from cysteine through phenylalanine. The CDR3 DNA has 39 bases and is translated from base 1. Trimming removed 0 bases from V and 6 bases from J, leaving 7 bases between the germline ends. Via the germline V gene, CDR1 is LGHNA and CDR2 YSLEER. This receptor chain uses TRBV4-3 and TRBJ2-3; no D gene is confidently identified. This TCR was sampled from a woman aged 55-69 years with active or convalescent COVID-19. Specimen: peripheral blood. The DNA sequence is TGCGCCAGCAGCCAAGATCTCGTGGATACGCAGTATTTT. It codes for CASSQDLVDTQYF.